One and the same sample provided the 16 T cell receptor beta chains below, sequenced in a study of beta chain features in type 1 diabetes (dated by TCRdb to 2016 to 2019). The library relied on the immunoSEQ multiplex PCR assay. The High Capacity cDNA Reverse Transcription Kit was used to reverse transcribe all of the isolated RNA, meaning that expressed TCRB transcripts were what got sequenced. In its TCRdb copy, this immuneACCESS table keeps in-frame sequences only and misses some clones. Where compared with another copy, unresolved V genes explain less than half of these, and the others have no known cause. The sample data list more than 300,000 clones, and 6.5% to 10% of these were observed just once. The ten largest clones represent approximately 0.44% of the sample. The sequenced sample was central memory CD4+ T cells from blood. The source of these receptors is a woman younger than 35 in good health.

CDR3 bases: TGTGCCAGTCTTGCTAGCGGAAGCTCCTACGAGCAGTACTTC. This translates into CASLASGSSYEQYF. The J gene is TRBJ2-7, the V gene TRBV28; 7 bases fit TRBD2. The CDR3 is 14 residues long. Unmatched junction bases numbered 8, after V lost 9 bases and J lost 0 bases. Germline CDR1 MDHEN, CDR2 SYDVKM.

This sequence joins TRBV11-3 and TRBJ2-1; D is uncertain. The germline V gene has CDR1 SGHNT and CDR2 YENEEA. V was clipped by 5 bases and J by 4 bases, with 6 bases between them. CDR3 length: 12 amino acids. The CDR3 here is CASSRKYNEQFF. The CDR3 DNA follows: TGTGCCAGCAGCCGGAAGTACAATGAGCAGTTCTTC.

This clone was observed a handful of times. The chain employs TRBV28 and TRBJ2-4, with 9 bases lining up with TRBD2. The length of the CDR3 is 22 residues. After removal of 3 bases from V and 1 base from J, the junction contained 22 bases not matched to a gene. CDR1 is MDHEN, CDR2 SYDVKM, per germline. CDR3 DNA sequence: TGTGCCAGCAGTTTTGCTTTGTACGTCGGGCGGGAGGGTCGTGTGGCCAAAAACATTCAGTACTTC. Translation: CASSFALYVGREGRVAKNIQYF.

The chain combines TRBV9 with TRBJ2-7, with 7 bases that match TRBD2. In germline, CDR1 is SGDLS, CDR2 YYNGEE. CDR3 size: 15 residues. V lost 1 base and J lost 2; bases outside the gene matches: 6. The CDR3 sequence: CASSVQASGTYEQYF. The CDR3 region has the DNA TGTGCCAGCAGCGTACAAGCTAGCGGAACCTACGAGCAGTACTTC.

The table lists this clone with a few counts. The chain uses TRBV11-2 and TRBJ1-2; D is ambiguous. Germline CDR1 reads SGHAT; CDR2 reads FQNNGV. CDR3 length equals 14 residues. The germline V and J ends were trimmed by 0 bases and 2 bases, with 7 bases remaining between them. The CDR3 here is CASSLDYANYGYTF. DNA for the CDR3: TGTGCCAGCAGCTTAGATTATGCCAACTATGGCTACACCTTC.

There are a few counts of this clone. The V call is TRBV7-2, the J call TRBJ2-7, with 11 bases matching TRBD2. Germline CDR1 SGHTA, CDR2 FQGNSA. V lost 1 base and J lost 5; bases outside the gene matches: 10. The CDR3 length is 17 residues. The CDR3 region is CASSLVLAGGHRDEQYF. The CDR3 coding sequence is TGTGCCAGCAGCTTAGTGCTAGCGGGAGGCCACCGCGACGAGCAGTACTTC.

This clone was seen a few times. This chain connects TRBV15 to TRBJ2-7, with 9 positions matching TRBD1. The ends lost 1 base at V and 2 bases at J; junction bases unmatched: 3. CDR3 length: 15 amino acids. In germline, CDR1 is LNHNV, CDR2 YYDKDF (reference sequence). CDR3 amino acids: CATSRGDRDTYEQYF. The CDR3 DNA sequence: TGTGCCACCAGCAGAGGGGACAGGGACACCTACGAGCAGTACTTC. The full variable domain, in which reference TRBV15 and TRBJ2-7 provide the parts outside the CDR3, is DAMVIQNPRYQVTQFGKPVTLSCSQTLNHNVMYWYQQKSSQAPKLLFHYYDKDFNNEADTPDNFQSRRPNTSFCFLDIRSPGLGDTAMYLCATSRGDRDTYEQYFGPGTRLTVT.

The chain has TRBV27 and TRBJ2-1, with TRBD2 matching 9 bases. Germline CDR1 is MNHEY and CDR2 is SMNVEV (reference sequence). Trimming at V came to 10 bases and at J to 8 bases, leaving 6 bases not matched to a gene. CDR3 length: 12 residues. The CDR3 sequence is CATRRTSDEQFF. CDR3 DNA sequence: TGTGCCACCCGACGGACTAGCGATGAGCAGTTCTTC.

This clone was counted only a few times. The chain carries TRBV10-3 and TRBJ2-2; 15 nucleotides line up with TRBD2. Germline lookup yields CDR1 ENHRY and CDR2 SYGVKD. CDR3 length: 17 residues. J was trimmed by 5 bases and V by 7 bases; bases with no gene match: 8. The CDR3 region is CAIKGTSGRSETGELFF. CDR3 in DNA: TGTGCCATCAAAGGGACTAGCGGGAGGAGTGAAACCGGGGAGCTGTTTTTT.

The V and J genes are TRBV7-2 and TRBJ2-5; 7 positions match TRBD2. Germline CDR1 reads SGHTA; CDR2 reads FQGNSA. Trimming took 0 bases from V and 1 from J; bases not matched to a gene: 8. The CDR3 loop spans 17 amino acids. The CDR3 nucleotides are TGTGCCAGCAGCTTAGCTCGGGAGGCACAGCTCCAAGAGACCCAGTACTTC. Translation: CASSLAREAQLQETQYF.

This clone was counted between two and nine times. This chain links TRBV19 with TRBJ2-7, with a tentative D call TRBD2 (6 bases). Trimming pared 6 bases from V and 6 bases from J, leaving 24 bases between. The CDR3 covers 16 residues. Germline V gives CDR1 LNHDA, CDR2 SQIVND (reference sequence). CDR3: CASRGTAGWGLGEQYF. The CDR3 DNA sequence: TGTGCCAGTAGGGGGACGGCCGGTTGGGGACTTGGCGAGCAGTACTTC.

This clone was seen a handful of times. This chain joins TRBV11-2 and TRBJ2-3, with 13 bases lining up with TRBD2. Trimming at V came to 5 bases and at J to 4 bases, leaving 6 bases not matched to a gene. Germline loops: CDR1 SGHAT, CDR2 FQNNGV. This CDR3 is built from 16 residues. The CDR3 DNA is TGTGCCAGCAGCCCACGGACTAGCGGGGGAGCAGATACGCAGTATTTT. Protein product: CASSPRTSGGADTQYF.

The chain uses TRBV11-2 and TRBJ2-1, with D tentatively TRBD1 (5 bases). The CDR3 contains 13 residues. The ends were cut back, 3 bases at V and 9 bases at J, with 12 bases in the middle. Germline V CDR1 and CDR2: SGHAT, FQNNGV. CDR3 coding DNA: TGTGCCAGCAGCTTTTCCAGGGAAGCTGAGCAGTTCTTC. This gives the protein CASSFSREAEQFF. Full variable domain (outside the CDR3, taken from reference TRBV11-2 and TRBJ2-1): EAGVAQSPRYKIIEKRQSVAFWCNPISGHATLYWYQQILGQGPKLLIQFQNNGVVDDSQLPKDRFSAERLKGVDSTLKIQPAKLEDSAVYLCASSFSREAEQFFGPGTRLTVL.

This clone was counted a few times. This chain links TRBV4-2 with TRBJ1-4; the match to TRBD1 covers 7 bases. The germline V gene encodes CDR1 LGHNA and CDR2 YNFKEQ. This CDR3 comprises 14 residues. Trimming removed 4 bases from V and 5 bases from J; junction bases left unmatched: 4. DNA for the CDR3: TGTGCCAGCAGCCCCGACAGGGTCAATGAAAAACTGTTTTTT. It translates to CASSPDRVNEKLFF.

The gene calls are TRBV7-3 and TRBJ2-1, with 8 nucleotides matching TRBD1. V lost 5 bases and J lost 8; bases outside the gene matches: 8. Germline loops: CDR1 SGHTA, CDR2 FQGTGA. CDR3 length: 14 amino acids. CDR3 sequence (DNA): TGTGCCAGCAGCCCACTCGACAGGGGCGATGAGCAGTTCTTC. This codes for CASSPLDRGDEQFF.

The table lists this clone with a few counts. The V and J genes are TRBV5-1 and TRBJ2-6, with D perhaps TRBD2 (5 bases). V was trimmed by 6 bases and J by 1 base, leaving 14 bases between them. Germline values: CDR1 SGHRS, CDR2 YFSETQ. This CDR3 region has 16 residues. The chain's CDR3 is CASTQTLASGANVLTF. CDR3 nucleotides: TGCGCCAGCACCCAGACCCTAGCATCTGGGGCCAACGTCCTGACTTTC. Looking up the rest from reference TRBV5-1 and TRBJ2-6 gives the full variable domain: KAGVTQTPRYLIKTRGQQVTLSCSPISGHRSVSWYQQTPGQGLQFLFEYFSETQRNKGNFPGRFSGRQFSNSRSEMNVSTLELGDSALYLCASTQTLASGANVLTFGAGSRLTVL.